The next 8 T cell receptor beta chains were all read from a single sample in a study of shared clonotypes between healthy human individuals. Profiled with immunoSEQ multiplex PCR; TCRdb holds only in-frame clones, not every one. The sample holds approximately 1,500,000 clones, around 97% seen once. Sequencing was done on a sample of naive CD4+ T cells sorted from blood. Described subset: CD45RA+ positively selected. These TCRs come from a young man in good health.

The chain combines TRBV28 with TRBJ2-1, with 9 positions matching TRBD2. Per the germline V gene, CDR1 is MDHEN and CDR2 is SYDVKM. After removal of 6 bases from V and 3 bases from J, the junction contained 9 bases not matched to a gene. The CDR3 length is 16 residues. DNA for the CDR3: TGTGCCAGCAGAAGGGCTAGCGGGGCCTTCTACAATGAGCAGTTCTTC. This sequence encodes CASRRASGAFYNEQFF.

This clone was observed a few times. The V gene is TRBV5-1, the J gene TRBJ1-5, with a possible D match to TRBD1 (5 bases). Trimming shortened V by 4 bases and J by 0 bases, and 8 bases separated the two germline ends. The CDR3 sequence is 14 residues long. Germline values: CDR1 SGHRS, CDR2 YFSETQ. CDR3: CASSIGDSNQPQHF. DNA for the CDR3: TGCGCCAGCAGCATAGGGGATAGCAATCAGCCCCAGCATTTT.

The chain carries TRBV9 and TRBJ2-7; D is uncertain. The germline CDR1 and CDR2 sequences are SGDLS and YYNGEE. CDR3 length: 14 residues. V dropped 0 bases and J dropped 5 bases, with 12 bases sitting between them. The CDR3 nucleotides read TGTGCCAGCAGCGTAGGTTTGGGCCCCCACGAGCAGTACTTC. This encodes CASSVGLGPHEQYF.

This rearrangement joins TRBV5-4 to TRBJ2-7; 9 bases are a match to TRBD1. J lost 4 bases, V lost 7 bases, and 6 bases had no gene match. CDR1 is SGHNT, CDR2 YYREEE, per germline (reference sequence). This CDR3 is 13 amino acids long. DNA for the CDR3: TGTGCCAGCTCGGGACAGGGAGATTACGAGCAGTACTTC. Translation: CASSGQGDYEQYF.

As for this clone: In the same sample, other DNA sequences code for this CDR3. V usage is TRBV9 and J usage is TRBJ1-5, with D hard to call. The germline V gene has CDR1 SGDLS and CDR2 YYNGEE. The V end lost 4 bases, the J end lost 1 base, and 12 bases lay between the germline ends. The CDR3 length is 15 residues. Here the CDR3 reads CASSPEGVSNQPQHF. The CDR3 coding sequence is TGTGCCAGCAGCCCGGAGGGAGTCAGCAATCAGCCCCAGCATTTT.

The rearrangement uses TRBV5-8 and TRBJ1-2, with 9 bases aligning to TRBD1. V lost 4 bases, J lost 7 bases, and 8 bases stayed unmatched. The V gene's germline CDR1 is SGHTS and CDR2 YDEGEE. This CDR3 is 14 amino acids long. CDR3: CASSRPGTGTGYTF. CDR3 nucleotide sequence: TGTGCCAGCAGCCGTCCCGGGACAGGGACTGGCTACACCTTC.

V and J are TRBV19 and TRBJ2-2, with 7 bases aligning to TRBD1. With 4 bases clipped from V and 0 bases from J, the junction kept 5 bases outside the gene matches. The CDR3 has 16 amino acids. Per germline, CDR1 LNHDA and CDR2 SQIVND (reference sequence). CDR3 DNA sequence: TGTGCCAGTAGTAAACAGGGGCCAGCGAACACCGGGGAGCTGTTTTTT. It codes for CASSKQGPANTGELFF. Full variable domain (remainder filled in from reference TRBV19 and TRBJ2-2): DGGITQSPKYLFRKEGQNVTLSCEQNLNHDAMYWYRQDPGQGLRLIYYSQIVNDFQKGDIAEGYSVSREKKESFPLTVTSAQKNPTAFYLCASSKQGPANTGELFFGEGSRLTVL.

This chain uses TRBV4-3 with TRBJ2-1, with no clear D. From germline, CDR1 is LGHNA and CDR2 YSLEER. The CDR3 runs to 13 residues. V was trimmed by 0 bases and J by 11 bases, leaving 11 bases between them. The CDR3 sequence: CASSQDLWGKQFF. The CDR3 DNA reads TGCGCCAGCAGCCAAGATCTGTGGGGTAAGCAGTTCTTC.